The clone carrying this T cell receptor (beta chain) appeared a few times. Following extraction, RNA underwent reverse transcription to cDNA, which served as the sequencing template. Sequenced by immunoSEQ multiplex PCR; TCRdb stores in-frame clones only, minus some. The sample lists around 120,000 clones; around 53% were seen once. The sample comes from a study of CD8+ T cells in alopecia areata. Germline loops: CDR1 SGDLS, CDR2 YYNGEE. V was shortened by 10 bases and J by 1 base, with 6 bases between the two germline ends. The CDR3 runs 12 residues. Indicated treatment: oral pan-JAK inhibitor, 5-10 mg twice daily.

This TCR was recovered from a human donor with alopecia areata. This sequence joins TRBV9 and TRBJ2-6, with unresolved D. This material consisted of CD4+ T cells sorted from blood, taken at week 4, from a patient treated with tofacitinib. CDR3 loop: CASSSGANVLTF. The CDR3 bases are TGTGCCTCTTCGTCTGGGGCCAACGTCCTGACTTTC.